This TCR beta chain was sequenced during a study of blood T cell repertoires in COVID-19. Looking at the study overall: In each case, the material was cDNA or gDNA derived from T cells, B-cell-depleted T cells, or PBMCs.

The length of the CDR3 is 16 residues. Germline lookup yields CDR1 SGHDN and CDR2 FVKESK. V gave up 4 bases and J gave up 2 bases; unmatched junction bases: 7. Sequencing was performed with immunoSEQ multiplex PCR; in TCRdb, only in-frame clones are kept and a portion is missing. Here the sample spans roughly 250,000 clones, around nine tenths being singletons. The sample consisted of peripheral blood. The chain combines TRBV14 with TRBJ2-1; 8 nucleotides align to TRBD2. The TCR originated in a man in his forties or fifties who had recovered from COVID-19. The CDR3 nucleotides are TGTGCCAGCAGCCGAGGCGGGAGGACCGCCTACAATGAGCAGTTCTTC. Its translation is CASSRGGRTAYNEQFF.